This T cell receptor (beta chain) was obtained from a study of chemoradiotherapy in HPV16-positive cancers. From germline, CDR1 is KGHSH and CDR2 LQKENI. The CDR3 covers 15 residues. Trimming took 3 bases from V and 0 from J, leaving 12 bases between them. Sequenced by immunoSEQ multiplex PCR; TCRdb stores in-frame clones only, minus some. The table records some 5,000 clones, 87% of them present only once. Study-wide points: HPV-responsive T-cell expansion during chemoradiotherapy was linked to improved recurrence-free survival in HPV16-positive patients. The functional HPV-specific definition rests on just two HPV16-positive patients.

As regards this clone: Its cognate antigen is unknown.

The clonotype comes from a human donor with HPV-associated anogenital cancer. The genes are TRBV18 and TRBJ2-7, with D perhaps TRBD2 (5 bases). The specimen comprised tumor tissue, sampled from a patient who underwent chemoradiotherapy. In nucleotides, the CDR3 is TGTGCCAGCTCACCTCGAGGGTTCACCTCCTACGAGCAGTACTTC. It is translated as CASSPRGFTSYEQYF.